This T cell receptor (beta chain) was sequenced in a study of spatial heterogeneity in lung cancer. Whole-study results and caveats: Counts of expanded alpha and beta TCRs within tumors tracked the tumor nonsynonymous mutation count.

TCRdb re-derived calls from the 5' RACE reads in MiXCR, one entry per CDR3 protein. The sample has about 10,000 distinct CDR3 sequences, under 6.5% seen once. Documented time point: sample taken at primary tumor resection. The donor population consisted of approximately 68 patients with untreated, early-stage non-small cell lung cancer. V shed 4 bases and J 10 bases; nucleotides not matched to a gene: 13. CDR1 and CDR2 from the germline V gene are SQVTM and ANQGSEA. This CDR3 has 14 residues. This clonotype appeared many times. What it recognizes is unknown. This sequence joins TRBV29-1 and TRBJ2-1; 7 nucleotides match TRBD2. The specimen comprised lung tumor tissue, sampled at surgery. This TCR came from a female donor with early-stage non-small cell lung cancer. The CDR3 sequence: CSVVWLAVWEEQFF. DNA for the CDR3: TGCAGCGTTGTGTGGCTAGCGGTTTGGGAAGAGCAGTTCTTC.